The next 23 T cell receptor beta chains were all read from a single sample in a study of cytomegalovirus exposure and HLA in healthy donors. PCR primers comprised 60 Vbeta and 13 Jbeta primers. Here immunoSEQ multiplex PCR was the method, and the copy in TCRdb shows in-frame clones only, minus some. The top ten clones hold 3% to 4% of a sample with roughly 120,000 clones, 75% to 80% of them seen once. The specimen was PBMCs. The receptors derive from a woman aged 25 to 45 in good health and CMV-seropositive.

This clone came up once. The chain carries TRBV4-3 and TRBJ2-3, with 8 bases aligning to TRBD1. Germline CDR1 reads LGHNA; CDR2 reads YSLEER. There are 15 residues in the CDR3. V was pared by 1 base and J by 1 base, with 1 base of the junction left unmatched. Here the CDR3 reads CASSQGDRRTDTQYF. CDR3 sequence (DNA): TGCGCCAGCAGCCAAGGGGACAGGCGCACAGATACGCAGTATTTT.

The chain has TRBV6-6 and TRBJ1-2; 8 bases align to TRBD1. The CDR3 contains 14 residues. The germline V gene has CDR1 MNHNY and CDR2 SVGAGI (reference sequence). V shed 7 bases, J shed 4 bases, and the junction held 8 bases outside the gene matches. The CDR3 nucleotides read TGTGCCAGCATTAAAACAGGGGGTGCCTATGGCTACACCTTC. Translation: CASIKTGGAYGYTF.

The gene calls are TRBV7-9 and TRBJ1-5, with TRBD1 matching over 9 bases. V shed 5 bases and J 2 bases; nucleotides not matched to a gene: 1. The CDR3 is made up of 14 amino acids. CDR1 and CDR2 (germline): SEHNR, FQNEAQ (reference sequence). The CDR3 coding sequence is TGTGCCAGCAGCAGGGACAGGGGCAATCAGCCCCAGCATTTT. Translating gives CASSRDRGNQPQHF.

The rearrangement links TRBV29-1 to TRBJ2-1, with 15 bases identical to TRBD2. The CDR3 is 18 amino acids. The germline gives CDR1 SQVTM, CDR2 ANQGSEA. Germline trimming cut 4 bases from V and 0 bases from J; bases unmatched to any gene: 7. The CDR3 region is CSVGGLAGGQSSYNEQFF. The CDR3 region has the DNA TGCAGCGTTGGGGGACTAGCGGGGGGCCAAAGCTCCTACAATGAGCAGTTCTTC.

The chain links TRBV27 to TRBJ1-2; D may be TRBD1 (6 bases). Germline V gene sequence: CDR1 MNHEY, CDR2 SMNVEV (reference sequence). This CDR3 region has 15 residues. V was trimmed by 3 bases and J by 3 bases, leaving 14 bases between them. The CDR3: CASSLAGQGYYGYTF. CDR3 bases: TGTGCCAGCAGTTTGGCCGGTCAGGGGTACTATGGCTACACCTTC.

This clone has a handful of counts. The chain couples TRBV28 to TRBJ1-2; possibly TRBD1 for D (6 bases). The CDR3 extends over 14 amino acids. Trimming left V 6 bases short and J 7 bases short, with 18 bases between. Germline V lookup: CDR1 MDHEN, CDR2 SYDVKM. CDR3 bases: TGTGCCAGCAGCGGACAGCTAGGGATCTCTGGCTACACCTTC. As protein: CASSGQLGISGYTF.

This chain links TRBV18 with TRBJ2-5; TRBD2 aligns across 7 bases. Germline V lookup: CDR1 KGHSH, CDR2 LQKENI. This CDR3 has 14 residues. The V segment lost 3 bases and the J segment 2 bases; nucleotides outside the gene matches: 3. The CDR3 bases are TGTGCCAGCTCACCGGGCGGGGGACAAGAGACCCAGTACTTC. Translated: CASSPGGGQETQYF.

This chain's CDR3 is CASSYSGEGGYTF. As DNA, the CDR3 is TGTGCCAGCTCTTACTCAGGAGAGGGTGGCTACACCTTC. V and J are TRBV18 and TRBJ1-2, with D uncertain. Between the trimmed V and J ends, which lost 6 bases and 7 bases, there was a span of 15 bases. The CDR3 has 13 residues. Per germline, CDR1 KGHSH and CDR2 LQKENI.

V is TRBV6-6 and J is TRBJ2-7; 9 bases map to TRBD1. The germline V gene encodes CDR1 MNHNY and CDR2 SVGAGI (reference sequence). The V segment lost 7 bases and the J segment 1 base; nucleotides outside the gene matches: 8. This CDR3 comprises 15 residues. The CDR3 nucleotides are TGTGCCAGCAACCCACAGGGGGCCTTTTCCTACGAGCAGTACTTC. As protein: CASNPQGAFSYEQYF.

The CDR3 loop is CASSTATGTEQYF. The CDR3 DNA reads as TGTGCCAGCTCAACAGCCACAGGGACCGAGCAGTACTTC. The V call is TRBV18, the J call TRBJ2-7; maybe TRBD1 (6 bases). The V gene lost 5 bases and the J gene lost 6 bases, with 14 bases spanning the gap. The CDR3 runs 13 residues. Germline V lookup: CDR1 KGHSH, CDR2 LQKENI.

CDR3: CASSQDLGTGGPYEQYF. The DNA of the CDR3 is TGTGCCAGCAGCCAAGATCTCGGGACAGGGGGACCCTACGAGCAGTACTTC. The chain recombines TRBV14 with TRBJ2-7; 11 bases match TRBD1. Trimming took 0 bases from V and 2 from J; bases not matched to a gene: 6. The CDR3 sequence is 17 residues long. Germline CDR1 reads SGHDN; CDR2 reads FVKESK.

A single count supports this clone. The rearrangement links TRBV27 to TRBJ2-4; D unclear. Germline values: CDR1 MNHEY, CDR2 SMNVEV (reference sequence). V lost 5 bases to trimming and J lost 8 bases, with 16 bases between them. This CDR3 has 14 residues. The CDR3, as DNA: TGTGCCAGCAGTCCCCGTTCCGTCCGAGACATTCAGTACTTC. The encoded protein is CASSPRSVRDIQYF.

The chain couples TRBV4-3 to TRBJ2-1; 7 bases fit TRBD2. This CDR3 is built from 16 residues. Germline CDR1 is LGHNA and CDR2 is YSLEER. Trimming removed 2 bases from V and 10 bases from J; junction bases left unmatched: 14. CDR3: CASSQSAGLALGEQFF. In DNA form, the CDR3 reads TGCGCCAGCAGCCAATCAGCGGGGCTGGCTCTGGGAGAGCAGTTCTTC.

The genes are TRBV18 and TRBJ2-4, with D possibly being TRBD2 (5 bases). CDR1 and CDR2 from the germline V gene are KGHSH and LQKENI. V was clipped by 3 bases and J by 5 bases, with 5 bases between them. This CDR3 comprises 12 residues. CDR3 protein: CASSPGENIQYF. CDR3 coding DNA: TGTGCCAGCTCACCGGGAGAAAACATTCAGTACTTC.

This chain uses TRBV5-1 with TRBJ2-7; 7 bases match TRBD1. The CDR3 contains 14 residues. Germline assignment: CDR1 SGHRS and CDR2 YFSETQ. V shed 4 bases and J 2 bases; nucleotides not matched to a gene: 6. CDR3 amino acids: CASSKTGETYEQYF. The DNA of the CDR3 is TGCGCCAGCAGCAAAACAGGGGAGACCTACGAGCAGTACTTC.

The chain has TRBV5-1 and TRBJ1-1; D is unclear. The CDR3 is 15 amino acids. The germline V gene has CDR1 SGHRS and CDR2 YFSETQ. Trimming took off 0 bases at V and 0 bases at J, with 9 bases between the two ends. The CDR3 spells CASSLEEGLNTEAFF. DNA for the CDR3: TGCGCCAGCAGCTTGGAAGAGGGTTTGAACACTGAAGCTTTCTTT.

This rearrangement joins TRBV6-6 to TRBJ1-2; 8 nucleotides agree with TRBD1. Germline CDR1 is MNHNY and CDR2 is SVGAGI (reference sequence). The CDR3 has 11 residues. V shed 5 bases and J 7 bases; nucleotides not matched to a gene: 0. The CDR3 reads CASSQGAGYTF. The CDR3 bases are TGTGCCAGCAGTCAGGGGGCTGGCTACACCTTC.

This chain joins TRBV6-1 and TRBJ2-7, with TRBD2 as a possible D gene (5 bases). This CDR3 has 14 residues. The germline CDR1 and CDR2 sequences are MNHNS and SASEGT. Trimming took off 4 bases at V and 4 bases at J, with 14 bases between the two ends. DNA for the CDR3: TGTGCCAGCAGTGCCGGACTCAGGATGTACGAGCAGTACTTC. This codes for CASSAGLRMYEQYF.

With respect to this clone: Other DNA sequences within the sample encode an identical CDR3. CDR3 protein: CASSSLGRGSNQPQHF. CDR3 sequence (DNA): TGTGCCAGCAGTTCCTTAGGACGGGGTAGCAATCAGCCCCAGCATTTT. The chain employs TRBV28 and TRBJ1-5; D remains unclear. V lost 4 bases, J lost 0 bases, and 13 bases lay in between. The V gene's germline CDR1 is MDHEN and CDR2 SYDVKM. The CDR3 is made up of 16 amino acids. Filled out from reference TRBV28 and TRBJ1-5, the complete variable domain reads DVKVTQSSRYLVKRTGEKVFLECVQDMDHENMFWYRQDPGLGLRLIYFSYDVKMKEKGDIPEGYSVSREKKERFSLILESASTNQTSMYLCASSSLGRGSNQPQHFGDGTRLSIL.

This chain links TRBV28 with TRBJ2-3; 9 nucleotides agree with TRBD1. V dropped 6 bases and J dropped 8; count of bases not matched to a gene: 12. This CDR3 is built from 15 residues. Germline V gives CDR1 MDHEN, CDR2 SYDVKM. CDR3 loop: CASRTLDRGLATQYF. The CDR3 coding sequence is TGTGCCAGCAGGACATTGGACAGGGGCCTGGCTACGCAGTATTTT.

The chain combines TRBV5-5 with TRBJ1-6, with 7 bases matching TRBD1. The germline V gene has CDR1 SGHKS and CDR2 YYEKEE (reference sequence). Trimming at V came to 4 bases and at J to 2 bases, leaving 6 bases not matched to a gene. The CDR3 is made up of 16 amino acids. The CDR3 DNA reads as TGTGCCAGCAGCGGAAGGACAGGCACCTATAATTCACCCCTCCACTTT. This encodes CASSGRTGTYNSPLHF. Drawing the rest from reference TRBV5-5 and TRBJ1-6, the complete variable domain is DAGVTQSPTHLIKTRGQQVTLRCSPISGHKSVSWYQQVLGQGPQFIFQYYEKEERGRGNFPDRFSARQFPNYSSELNVNALLLGDSALYLCASSGRTGTYNSPLHFGNGTRLTVT.

The chain joins TRBV7-3 to TRBJ2-1, with D possibly being TRBD2 (6 bases). Germline CDR1 and CDR2: SGHTA and FQGTGA. This CDR3 contains 15 residues. Trimming left V 5 bases short and J 4 bases short, with 15 bases between. CDR3 in DNA: TGTGCCAGCAGCCTACCTACCGGGGGATACAATGAGCAGTTCTTC. It encodes CASSLPTGGYNEQFF.

This clone came up a few times. The chain carries TRBV5-5 and TRBJ1-2; D may be TRBD1 (6 bases). The germline CDR1 and CDR2 sequences are SGHKS and YYEKEE (reference sequence). This CDR3 is 16 amino acids long. Trimming left V 4 bases short and J 5 bases short, with 21 bases between. The CDR3 sequence is CASSQERGAGQYGYTF. CDR3 nucleotide sequence: TGTGCCAGCAGCCAAGAACGGGGGGCAGGACAGTATGGCTACACCTTC. Filled out from reference TRBV5-5 and TRBJ1-2, the complete variable domain reads DAGVTQSPTHLIKTRGQQVTLRCSPISGHKSVSWYQQVLGQGPQFIFQYYEKEERGRGNFPDRFSARQFPNYSSELNVNALLLGDSALYLCASSQERGAGQYGYTFGSGTRLTVV.